What follows are 26 T cell receptor beta chains derived from one specimen sequenced in a study of T cells in Graves' hyperthyroidism and ophthalmopathy. From RNA transcripts, TCR beta CDR3 regions were amplified. The primer set for the first-round RT-PCR of the TCR CDR3 was HTBI. TCRdb fed the multiplex PCR reads into MiXCR, producing one record per CDR3 protein. In the table there are 600,000 to 800,000 distinct CDR3 sequences, approximately 40% of which are singletons. Sequencing was done on a sample of blood. The source is a woman in her forties with Graves' hyperthyroidism.

In this sample, this clonotype turned up many times. The J gene is TRBJ2-7, the V gene TRBV11-2, with a possible D match to TRBD2 (5 bases). With 2 bases removed from V and 2 bases from J, the gap between germline ends came to 13 bases. The CDR3 covers 15 residues. Germline CDR1 reads SGHAT; CDR2 reads FQNNGV. The CDR3 is CASSLSESAAYEQYF. CDR3 bases: TGTGCCAGCAGCTTATCTGAGTCAGCGGCCTACGAGCAGTACTTC.

This rearrangement joins TRBV7-8 to TRBJ2-3; 15 bases fit TRBD2. Looked up from germline, CDR1 is SGHVS and CDR2 is FQNEAQ. Trimming cost V 5 bases and J 7 bases; bases outside gene matches: 10. This CDR3 comprises 17 residues. CDR3 amino acids: CASSTGLAGGFLHTQYF. In DNA form, the CDR3 reads TGTGCCAGCAGCACGGGACTAGCGGGGGGCTTCCTCCATACGCAGTATTTT.

There are many counts of this clonotype. The chain couples TRBV7-8 to TRBJ1-1; maybe TRBD1 (6 bases). This CDR3 has 14 residues. Germline loops: CDR1 SGHVS, CDR2 FQNEAQ. Trimming took off 1 base at V and 4 bases at J, with 10 bases between the two ends. The CDR3 coding sequence is TGTGCCAGCAGCTTAGTAGGGGGACTCACTGAAGCTTTCTTT. It translates to CASSLVGGLTEAFF.

Details on this clonotype: As the CDR3 is not closed by the conserved phenylalanine or tryptophan, this likely results from a read error. No DNA is shown, since the ends of the CDR3 on it are uncertain; the CDR3 is the one TCRdb lists. This chain's CDR3 is CASSSKLT. This chain joins TRBV7-2 and TRBJ1-1. CDR1 is SGHTA, CDR2 FQGNSA, per germline. The CDR3 numbers 8 amino acids, ends counted.

This clonotype appeared a few times. The chain has TRBV24-1 and TRBJ1-1; D remains ambiguous. From germline, CDR1 is KGHDR and CDR2 SFDVKD. The CDR3 consists of 13 residues. V shed 3 bases and J shed 1 base, with 5 bases lying between them. The CDR3 coding sequence is TGTGCCACCAGTGATACAGCGAACACTGAAGCTTTCTTT. Translated, it gives CATSDTANTEAFF.

The genes are TRBV10-3 and TRBJ2-7; D is perhaps TRBD1 (6 bases). Trimming took off 4 bases at V and 3 bases at J, with 13 bases between the two ends. The germline V gene has CDR1 ENHRY and CDR2 SYGVKD. The length of the CDR3 is 14 residues. CDR3 in amino acids: CAISAGASLYEQYF. CDR3 DNA sequence: TGTGCCATCAGTGCAGGGGCCTCCCTCTACGAGCAGTACTTC.

This chain joins TRBV11-2 and TRBJ1-1; a weak D match, TRBD1 (5 bases). The CDR3 sequence is 15 residues long. V was trimmed by 6 bases and J by 5 bases, leaving 19 bases between them. Germline assignment: CDR1 SGHAT and CDR2 FQNNGV. CDR3 protein: CASSLSLGGGTEAFF. CDR3 DNA: TGTGCCAGCAGTTTATCCCTGGGGGGAGGGACTGAAGCTTTCTTT.

This clonotype has only a few counts. This chain joins TRBV6-5 and TRBJ1-1; D is possibly TRBD1 (5 bases). The CDR3 contains 13 residues. Trimming took 1 base from V and 7 from J, leaving 10 bases between them. The V gene's germline CDR1 is MNHEY and CDR2 SVGAGI. As DNA, the CDR3 is TGTGCCAGCAGTTACTTCAGGGCAGGTGAAGCTTTCTTT. Its translation is CASSYFRAGEAFF.

The genes are TRBV28 and TRBJ2-7; 9 positions match TRBD1. V was clipped by 4 bases and J by 1 base; unmatched bases: 8. This CDR3 spans 16 amino acids. CDR1 MDHEN and CDR2 SYDVKM come from the germline V gene. The CDR3 here is CASSSAGTGPSYEQYF. The DNA for the CDR3 is TGTGCCAGCAGTTCTGCCGGGACAGGGCCTTCCTACGAGCAGTACTTC.

The chain joins TRBV20-1 to TRBJ2-5; 9 bases map to TRBD2. The J call could be wrong; TRBJ2-1 is a better fit for the DNA end. This CDR3 has 15 residues. The germline V gene has CDR1 DFQATT and CDR2 SNEGSKA (reference sequence). Here the CDR3 DNA reads TGCAGTGCTAGAGGGTTGGGTAGCGGGAGCAATGAGCAGTTCTTC. This encodes CSARGLGSGSNEQFF.

In this sample, this clonotype turned up many times. V and J are TRBV10-3 and TRBJ2-5; D is uncertain. The V end lost 3 bases, the J end lost 8 bases, and 7 bases lay between the germline ends. CDR1 and CDR2 (germline): ENHRY, SYGVKD. This CDR3 is 11 amino acids long. Here the CDR3 reads CAISDDRTQYF. In DNA, the CDR3 is TGTGCCATCAGTGATGACCGTACCCAGTACTTC.

CDR3 residues: CASSLIGYTGELFF. The CDR3, as DNA: TGTGCCAGCAGCTTAATTGGGTACACCGGGGAGCTGTTTTTT. The chain carries TRBV7-3 and TRBJ2-2; D is undetermined. CDR1 and CDR2 from the germline V gene are SGHTA and FQGTGA. The CDR3 runs 14 residues. Trimming took 1 base from V and 3 from J, leaving 6 bases between them.

The V call is TRBV10-3, the J call TRBJ2-5, with TRBD1 as a possible D gene (6 bases). This CDR3 is built from 12 residues. The ends were cut back, 6 bases at V and 5 bases at J, with 10 bases in the middle. Germline V gene data show CDR1 as ENHRY and CDR2 as SYGVKD. In DNA form, the CDR3 reads TGTGCCATCAGCACAGGGACGGAGACCCAGTACTTC. Protein product: CAISTGTETQYF.

This clonotype was seen a few times. V is TRBV18 and J is TRBJ1-1, with D possibly TRBD1 on 5 matching bases. Germline V gene data show CDR1 as KGHSH and CDR2 as LQKENI. The germline V and J ends were trimmed by 3 bases and 8 bases, with 10 bases remaining between them. The CDR3 spans 12 residues. DNA of the CDR3: TGTGCCAGCTCACCGGGGGACGGAGAAGCTTTCTTT. Translating it yields CASSPGDGEAFF.

Comment on this clonotype: The junction differs from germline at one of its ends, possibly a read error. The chain combines TRBV24-1 with TRBJ1-1, with D perhaps matching TRBD1 (5 bases). The germline V gene encodes CDR1 KGHDR and CDR2 SFDVKD. The CDR3 is 15 amino acids. The CDR3 nucleotides are TGTGCCACCAGAGGGGACTTCTTGATGAACGCTGAAGCTTTCTTT. Translating gives CATRGDFLMNAEAFF.

This chain joins TRBV24-1 and TRBJ1-1, with D perhaps matching TRBD1 (6 bases). The CDR3 runs 15 residues. Germline V gene lookup returns CDR1 KGHDR and CDR2 SFDVKD. The ends were cut back, 11 bases at V and 10 bases at J, with 28 bases in the middle. The CDR3 sequence: CASIPLGRYLGGAFF. DNA for the CDR3: TGTGCCAGCATTCCTTTGGGCCGGTACCTAGGGGGAGCTTTCTTT.

In nucleotides, the CDR3 is TGTGCCAGCAGTTACCAGGGGTGGCAGCCCCAGCATTTT. Protein product: CASSYQGWQPQHF. The V gene is TRBV6-2 or TRBV6-3, the J gene TRBJ1-5; TRBD1 is a possible D gene (6 bases). V lost 2 bases, J lost 7 bases, and 9 bases lay in between. Germline values: CDR1 MNHEY, CDR2 SVGEGT. This CDR3 is built from 13 residues.

On this clonotype: Since a much larger clone is just one base distant, this may be a read error. V is TRBV10-3 and J is TRBJ2-7, with 10 bases aligning to TRBD1. This CDR3 has 14 amino acids. Per the germline V gene, CDR1 is ENHRY and CDR2 is SYGVKD. The CDR3 coding sequence is TGTGCCATCATGGGGACAGGGGTGGTCAATGAGCAGTGCTTC. Translated, it gives CAIMGTGVVNEQCF.

The rearrangement joins TRBV10-3 to TRBJ1-2, with TRBD1 matching over 7 bases. Germline V gene sequence: CDR1 ENHRY, CDR2 SYGVKD. This CDR3 comprises 14 residues. Trimming removed 5 bases from V and 7 bases from J; junction bases left unmatched: 10. CDR3 region: CAISTTTDRIGYTF. The CDR3 coding sequence is TGTGCCATCAGTACCACTACGGACAGGATTGGCTACACCTTC.

The J gene is TRBJ2-2, the V gene TRBV27; D remains ambiguous. V lost 3 bases and J 6 bases, leaving 8 bases between the germline ends. Germline V gene data show CDR1 as MNHEY and CDR2 as SMNVEV (reference sequence). The CDR3 is made up of 13 amino acids. The CDR3 DNA is TGTGCCAGCAGTTTTACGACGGCCGGGGAGCTGTTTTTT. Protein sequence: CASSFTTAGELFF.

Ten or more counts support this clonotype. The chain joins TRBV20-1 to TRBJ2-6; no firm D call. In germline, CDR1 is DFQATT, CDR2 SNEGSKA (reference sequence). Trimming took off 0 bases at V and 0 bases at J, with 3 bases between the two ends. CDR3 size: 14 residues. The CDR3 DNA follows: TGCAGTGCTAGAGACACCTCTGGGGCCAACGTCCTGACTTTC. It is translated as CSARDTSGANVLTF.

This clonotype was seen a few times. The rearrangement joins TRBV5-1 to TRBJ2-5; possible D gene TRBD1, 6 bases. Germline V lookup: CDR1 SGHRS, CDR2 YFSETQ. The CDR3 is made up of 14 amino acids. Trimming took 3 bases from V and 2 from J, leaving 11 bases between them. In DNA form, the CDR3 reads TGCGCCAGCAGCTACAGGGCGTGGCAAGAGACCCAGTACTTC. Translating gives CASSYRAWQETQYF.

Details on this clonotype: The junction and the germline gene differ at one end; a read error may be behind it. This rearrangement joins TRBV7-2 to TRBJ1-1, with D possibly matching TRBD1 (6 bases). The CDR3 spans 14 residues. Germline assignment: CDR1 SGHTA and CDR2 FQGNSA. DNA of the CDR3: TGCGCCAGCAGCCCTCGGGGGGCAGGCACTGAAGCTTTCTTT. Residues: CASSPRGAGTEAFF.

Regarding this clonotype: Being one base from a much bigger clone, this may be a read error. The rearrangement uses TRBV2 and TRBJ1-1; D gene ambiguous. V was cut by 1 base and J by 2 bases, with 11 bases left in between. CDR3 length equals 15 residues. Germline CDR1 SNHLY, CDR2 FYNNEI. CDR3 loop: CASSEGERSNTEAFF. The CDR3 bases are TGTGCCAGCAGTGAAGGGGAGAGGAGCAACACTGAAGCTTTCTTT.

The rearrangement links TRBV28 to TRBJ2-7; perhaps TRBD2 as D (5 bases). The ends were cut back, 3 bases at V and 5 bases at J, with 8 bases in the middle. There are 12 residues in the CDR3. Germline V CDR1 and CDR2: MDHEN, SYDVKM. CDR3 sequence: CASSFPGNEQYF. The CDR3 bases are TGTGCCAGCAGTTTCCCCGGGAACGAGCAGTACTTC.

Turning to this clonotype: A much larger clone sits a single nucleotide away, making a read error possible. This rearrangement joins TRBV7-2 to TRBJ1-4, with 9 bases lining up with TRBD1. This CDR3 spans 15 amino acids. CDR1 is SGHTA, CDR2 FQGNSA, per germline. V shed 4 bases and J 6 bases; nucleotides not matched to a gene: 6. CDR3 protein: CASSSTGGGDEKLFF. CDR3 coding DNA: TGTGCCAGCAGCTCGACAGGGGGAGGGGATGAAAAACTGTTTTTT.